One T cell receptor (beta chain) is described in this entry. V gave up 7 bases and J gave up 5 bases; unmatched junction bases: 5. This CDR3 has 13 residues. Germline values: CDR1 LNHDA, CDR2 SQIVND (reference sequence). Repertoires were generated with immunoSEQ multiplex PCR, while TCRdb's copy carries only in-frame clones and drops some. The sample contains 260,000 or so clones, about 87% of which appear only once. This sample was taken from a study of blood T cell repertoires in COVID-19. Study details: T cells, B-cell-depleted T cells, or PBMCs supplied cDNA or gDNA.

Clinical histories supplied by participants themselves formed the basis of cohort assignment. The sequence was collected from a woman in her thirties with acute COVID-19. V usage is TRBV19 and J usage is TRBJ1-1; 9 bases are a match to TRBD1. The source material was PBMCs or T cells enriched from blood (not recorded which). The CDR3, as DNA: TGTGCCAGTACGGGACAGGGCTGGACTGAAGCTTTCTTT. Residues: CASTGQGWTEAFF.